This T cell receptor (beta chain) appears in the sequencing data of a study of blood T cell repertoires in COVID-19. Trimming pared 4 bases from V and 2 bases from J, leaving 11 bases between. The CDR3 sequence is 14 residues long. Per the germline V gene, CDR1 is SGHRS and CDR2 is YFSETQ. Assay used: immunoSEQ multiplex PCR; TCRdb lists only in-frame clones, some missing. The sample consists of around 220,000 clones, 84% of them appearing once. Input material: PBMCs or T cells enriched from blood (not recorded which). This TCR derives from a woman between 35 and 50 years old who had recovered from COVID-19. The chain employs TRBV5-1 and TRBJ2-3; maybe TRBD2 (6 bases). CDR3 nucleotide sequence: TGCGCCAGCAGCGTCTCGGGAGTCACAGATACGCAGTATTTT. Protein sequence: CASSVSGVTDTQYF.